The rows below give T cell receptor beta chains drawn from one sample of a study of T cells in narcolepsy. Method: immunoSEQ multiplex PCR; TCRdb's copy keeps in-frame clones and lacks some. The sample includes over 25,000 clones, 75% to 85% of them seen just once. The sequencing sample was made of memory (CD45RA-) CD4+ T cells from blood. Source of these receptors: a human donor in good health. Both conserved end residues are part of each CDR3.

V,J,CDR3
TRBV6-5,TRBJ2-7,CATTSGSVNNYEQYF
TRBV10-3,TRBJ2-7,CASSKREGYEQYF
TRBV4-1,TRBJ1-5,CASSRDRDSNQPQHF
TRBV11-2,TRBJ2-7,CASSLGTSEVYEQYF
TRBV6-6,TRBJ2-7,CASSEGDKQYF
TRBV11-2,TRBJ2-7,CASSSGPRSYF
TRBV18,TRBJ1-2,CASSPQPIGLDGYTF
TRBV9,TRBJ2-1,CASSVDSGRYNEQFF
TRBV7-3,TRBJ1-5,CASSLGQGEPQHF
TRBV6-5,.,CASRRSGQGNDEQYF
TRBV27,TRBJ2-5,CASRPDGGQTQYF
TRBV7-2,TRBJ1-2,CASSQGYGYTF
TRBV7-7,TRBJ2-3,CASSPNRGPTDTQYF
TRBV7-3,TRBJ2-5,CASSQGLQETQYF
TRBV5-1,TRBJ2-7,CASSLSGGQTYEQYF
TRBV7-6,TRBJ2-1,CASSLGGAGAGNEQFF
TRBV18,TRBJ1-1,CASSPPDGSNTEAFF
TRBV6-6,TRBJ2-5,CASRNTGEETQYF
TRBV5-1,TRBJ2-7,CASSLVVTSFSYEQYF
TRBV30,TRBJ1-4,CAWTPGVDEKLFF
TRBV7-2,TRBJ1-5,CASSLMAGRATSGAQHF
TRBV18,TRBJ2-1,CASSPGTGVFNEQFF
TRBV19,.,CASSRQRGLAGSSYEQYF
TRBV15,TRBJ1-4,CATRRGLGEKLFF
TRBV28,TRBJ1-1,CASSAGQTNTEAFF
TRBV18,TRBJ1-2,CASSPTGDYGYTF
TRBV18,TRBJ1-1,CASSPPATARAFF
TRBV6-5,TRBJ1-2,CASSGSMGGNGYTF
TRBV7-9,TRBJ1-5,CASSLSENQPQHF
TRBV27,TRBJ1-1,CARQGVFTEAFF
TRBV29-1,TRBJ2-3,CSVESEARNTQYF
TRBV28,TRBJ1-2,CASRVQGTSYGYTF
TRBV28,TRBJ1-1,CASTRRLNTEAFF
TRBV7-9,TRBJ1-2,CASSQAFVRGYTF
TRBV6-4,TRBJ2-7,CASSGGLGQSYSYEQYF
TRBV25-1,TRBJ2-1,CASKREREQFF
TRBV5-4,TRBJ2-4,CASTQPGLPNIQYF
TRBV10-3,TRBJ1-2,CAISTGEHGYTF
TRBV6-1,TRBJ2-1,CASSPDRGAYEQFF
TRBV11-2,TRBJ2-3,CASSLASSGTDTQYF
TRBV6-6,TRBJ2-3,CASTSGGAGSTDTQYF
TRBV6-6,TRBJ1-2,CASSPPGPNYGYTF
TRBV28,TRBJ2-1,CAVSPGRSYNEQFF
TRBV9,TRBJ2-3,CASSVGVQGWRDTQYF
TRBV19,TRBJ1-4,CASGEVDEKLFF
TRBV6-6,TRBJ2-2,CASSYGWGTGELFF
TRBV7-2,.,CASSLVGLAGYEQYF
TRBV25-1,TRBJ2-5,CASSEGPAGDQYF
TRBV5-4,TRBJ1-5,CASSQATGAFQPQHF
TRBV7-3,TRBJ1-1,CASSPGGAWTEAFF
TRBV7-8,TRBJ2-1,CASSVGTSGRVEQFF
TRBV6-1,TRBJ2-5,CASSADGPGTQYF